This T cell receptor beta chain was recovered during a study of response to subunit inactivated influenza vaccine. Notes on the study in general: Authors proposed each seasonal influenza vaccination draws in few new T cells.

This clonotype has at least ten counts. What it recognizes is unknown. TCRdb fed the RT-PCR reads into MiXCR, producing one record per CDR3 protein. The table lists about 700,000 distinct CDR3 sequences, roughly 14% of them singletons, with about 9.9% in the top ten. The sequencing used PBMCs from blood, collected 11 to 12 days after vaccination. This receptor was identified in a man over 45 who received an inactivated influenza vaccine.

CDR3 sequence reads: CSARGRLAIAKNIQYF. As DNA, the CDR3 is TGCAGTGCTAGAGGACGTCTCGCTATAGCCAAAAACATTCAGTACTTC. This chain links TRBV20-1 with TRBJ2-4; the D is unclear. This CDR3 contains 16 residues. From germline, CDR1 is DFQATT and CDR2 SNEGSKA (reference sequence). Trimming pared 1 base from V and 0 bases from J, leaving 13 bases between.